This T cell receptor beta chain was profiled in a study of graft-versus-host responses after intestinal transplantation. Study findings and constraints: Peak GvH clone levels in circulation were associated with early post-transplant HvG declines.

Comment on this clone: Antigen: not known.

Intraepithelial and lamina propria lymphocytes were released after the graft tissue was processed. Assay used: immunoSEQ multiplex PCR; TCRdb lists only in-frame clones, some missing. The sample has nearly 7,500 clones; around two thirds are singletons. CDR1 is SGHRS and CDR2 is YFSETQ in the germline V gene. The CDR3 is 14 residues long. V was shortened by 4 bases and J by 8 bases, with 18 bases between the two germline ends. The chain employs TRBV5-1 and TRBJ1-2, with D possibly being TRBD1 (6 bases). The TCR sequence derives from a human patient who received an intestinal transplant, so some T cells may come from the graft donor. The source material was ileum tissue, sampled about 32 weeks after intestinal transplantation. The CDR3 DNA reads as TGCGCCAGCAGCACCGGACAGCCGGTAGAAGGCTACACCTTC. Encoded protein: CASSTGQPVEGYTF.